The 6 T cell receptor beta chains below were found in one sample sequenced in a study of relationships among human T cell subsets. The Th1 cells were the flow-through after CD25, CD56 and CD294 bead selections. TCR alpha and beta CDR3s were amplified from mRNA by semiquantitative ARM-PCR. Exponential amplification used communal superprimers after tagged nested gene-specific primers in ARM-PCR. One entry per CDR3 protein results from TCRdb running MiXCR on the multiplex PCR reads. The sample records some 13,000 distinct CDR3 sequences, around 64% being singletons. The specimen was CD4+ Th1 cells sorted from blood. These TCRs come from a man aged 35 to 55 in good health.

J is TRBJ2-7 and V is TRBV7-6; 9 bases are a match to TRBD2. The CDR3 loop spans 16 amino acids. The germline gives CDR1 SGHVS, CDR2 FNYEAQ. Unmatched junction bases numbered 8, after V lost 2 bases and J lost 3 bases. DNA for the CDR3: TGTGCCAGCAGCTTACGTCCGGGACTAGCTTACTACGAGCAGTACTTC. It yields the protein CASSLRPGLAYYEQYF.

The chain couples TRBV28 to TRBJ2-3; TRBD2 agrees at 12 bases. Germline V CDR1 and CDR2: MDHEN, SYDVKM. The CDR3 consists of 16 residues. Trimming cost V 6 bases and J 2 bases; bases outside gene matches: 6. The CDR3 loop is CASSSRLAGATDTQYF. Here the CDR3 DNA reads TGTGCCAGCAGCTCGAGACTAGCGGGAGCCACAGATACGCAGTATTTT.

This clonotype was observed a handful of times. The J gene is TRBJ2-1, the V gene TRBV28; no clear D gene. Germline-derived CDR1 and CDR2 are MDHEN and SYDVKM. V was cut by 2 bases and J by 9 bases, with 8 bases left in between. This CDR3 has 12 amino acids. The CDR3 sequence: CASSLEGFEQFF. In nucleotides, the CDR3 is TGTGCCAGCAGTTTAGAAGGGTTTGAGCAGTTCTTC.

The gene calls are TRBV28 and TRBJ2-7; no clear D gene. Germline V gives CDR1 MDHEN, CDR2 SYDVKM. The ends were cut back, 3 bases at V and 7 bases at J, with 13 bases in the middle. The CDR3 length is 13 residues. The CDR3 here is CASSFGRLWEQYF. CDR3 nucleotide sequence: TGTGCCAGCAGTTTCGGACGGCTTTGGGAGCAGTACTTC.

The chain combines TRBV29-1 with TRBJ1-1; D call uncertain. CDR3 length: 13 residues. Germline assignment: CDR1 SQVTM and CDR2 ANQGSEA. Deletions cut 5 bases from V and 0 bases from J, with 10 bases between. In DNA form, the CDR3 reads TGCAGCGTTCAGGTTTTAATGAACACTGAAGCTTTCTTT. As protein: CSVQVLMNTEAFF. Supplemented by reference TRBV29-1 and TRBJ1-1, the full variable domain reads SAVISQKPSRDICQRGTSLTIQCQVDSQVTMMFWYRQQPGQSLTLIATANQGSEATYESGFVIDKFPISRPNLTFSTLTVSNMSPEDSSIYLCSVQVLMNTEAFFGQGTRLTVV.

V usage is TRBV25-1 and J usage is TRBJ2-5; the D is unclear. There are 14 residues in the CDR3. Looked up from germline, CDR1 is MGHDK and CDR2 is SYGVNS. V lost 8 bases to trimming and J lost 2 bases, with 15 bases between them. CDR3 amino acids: CASAPWATQETQYF. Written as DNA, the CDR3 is TGTGCCAGCGCCCCCTGGGCAACACAAGAGACCCAGTACTTC.